These 9 T cell receptor beta chains share one sample of origin, sequenced in a study of PD-1 blockade in classical Hodgkin lymphoma. Generated by immunoSEQ multiplex PCR, the TCRdb table keeps only in-frame clones and is missing some. Here the sample spans about 13,000 clones, 90% being singletons. There was relapse after autologous stem cell transplantation in every patient, and there was variation in brentuximab vedotin exposure. The study purified CD4+ T cells from thawed PBMCs using magnetic negative selection. The material sequenced was CD4+ T cells from blood, taken at baseline. The receptors originated from a human donor with classical Hodgkin lymphoma.

The chain recombines TRBV11-2 with TRBJ2-1, with 8 nucleotides matching TRBD2. CDR3 length: 15 residues. Germline trimming cut 3 bases from V and 6 bases from J; bases unmatched to any gene: 7. Germline loops: CDR1 SGHAT, CDR2 FQNNGV. The CDR3 here is CASSFQRERGNEQFF. In DNA, the CDR3 is TGTGCCAGCAGCTTTCAGCGGGAGAGGGGCAATGAGCAGTTCTTC.

This clone was found a few times. The genes are TRBV6-5 and TRBJ1-5, with TRBD1 identical over 8 bases. The germline CDR1 and CDR2 sequences are MNHEY and SVGAGI. CDR3 length: 12 residues. V was clipped by 6 bases and J by 7 bases; unmatched bases: 2. CDR3 sequence: CASRTGEQPQHF. CDR3 bases: TGTGCCAGCAGGACAGGGGAACAGCCCCAGCATTTT.

This chain joins TRBV11-2 and TRBJ2-3; D uncertain. The ends were cut back, 3 bases at V and 7 bases at J, with 8 bases in the middle. The CDR3 totals 12 residues. Germline V CDR1 and CDR2: SGHAT, FQNNGV. The CDR3 coding sequence is TGTGCCAGCAGCTTTTCTACTAATACGCAGTATTTT. Its protein product is CASSFSTNTQYF.

This chain links TRBV11-2 with TRBJ1-6; D is uncertain. CDR1 and CDR2 (germline): SGHAT, FQNNGV. The CDR3 contains 12 residues. V lost 2 bases and J lost 7, with 3 bases in between. CDR3 residues: CASSLSNSPLHF. The CDR3 nucleotides are TGTGCCAGCAGCTTATCCAATTCACCCCTCCACTTT.

This rearrangement joins TRBV20-1 to TRBJ2-7; D unresolved. Germline lookup yields CDR1 DFQATT and CDR2 SNEGSKA (reference sequence). CDR3 length equals 11 residues. Trimming stripped 4 bases from V and 3 bases from J, with 7 bases between. CDR3 nucleotide sequence: TGCAGTGCTATAGGGAACTACGAGCAGTACTTC. Translating it yields CSAIGNYEQYF.

The J gene is TRBJ1-2, the V gene TRBV2, with D maybe TRBD1 (6 bases). The CDR3 totals 13 residues. Germline V gene lookup returns CDR1 SNHLY and CDR2 FYNNEI. V was shortened by 2 bases and J by 4 bases, with 8 bases between the two germline ends. The chain's CDR3 is CASSEQGSYGYTF. CDR3 in DNA: TGTGCCAGCAGTGAACAGGGGAGCTATGGCTACACCTTC.

This chain links TRBV7-9 with TRBJ2-5; D gene ambiguous. Looked up from germline, CDR1 is SEHNR and CDR2 is FQNEAQ (reference sequence). This CDR3 has 16 amino acids. The V end was cut by 1 base, the J end by 5 bases, with 17 bases between. The CDR3 sequence is CASSLVPVARAETQYF. CDR3 nucleotides: TGTGCCAGCAGCTTAGTGCCGGTTGCCCGGGCGGAGACCCAGTACTTC.

This clone was observed once. This chain links TRBV18 with TRBJ2-7; possibly TRBD1 or TRBD2 for D (5 bases each). V was cut by 2 bases and J by 5 bases, with 13 bases left in between. Germline assignment: CDR1 KGHSH and CDR2 LQKENI. This CDR3 contains 14 residues. CDR3 sequence (DNA): TGTGCCAGCTCACCATTCCCAGGGACCAACGAGCAGTACTTC. It yields the protein CASSPFPGTNEQYF.

The chain has TRBV30 and TRBJ2-4; 7 bases match TRBD2. Germline V lookup: CDR1 GTSNPN, CDR2 SVGIG (reference sequence). The junction had 4 bases not matched to a gene; V was cut back by 4 bases and J by 7 bases. This CDR3 has 12 residues. For the CDR3, the DNA is TGTGCCTGGAACGCGGGAGTGAACATTCAGTACTTC. Its translation: CAWNAGVNIQYF.